Following are 10 T cell receptor beta chains from one sample sequenced in a study of shared clonotypes between healthy human individuals. The table came from immunoSEQ multiplex PCR; TCRdb's copy has only in-frame clones and leaves some out. This table holds some 2,100,000 clones, 85% to 95% found once. The naive CD8 population came from CD45RO-negative cells selected for CCR7, without terminally differentiated effector memory CD45RA+ cells. Sequenced: naive CD8+ T cells from PBMCs. The receptors were gathered from a man younger than 30 in good health. Some clones in this sample may be carry-over from other donors' samples.

V usage is TRBV28 and J usage is TRBJ2-1, with 10 positions matching TRBD2. There are 15 residues in the CDR3. With 5 bases clipped from V and 6 bases from J, the junction kept 7 bases outside the gene matches. The V gene's germline CDR1 is MDHEN and CDR2 SYDVKM. The CDR3 nucleotides are TGTGCCAGCAGTCTACCGGGACTAGCGTTCAATGAGCAGTTCTTC. Amino acids: CASSLPGLAFNEQFF.

The chain uses TRBV4-3 and TRBJ2-1; 10 nucleotides line up with TRBD1. The V and J ends lost 5 bases and 6 bases, in that order; junction bases with no gene match: 13. CDR1 is LGHNA and CDR2 is YSLEER in the germline V gene. The CDR3 contains 17 residues. CDR3 DNA: TGCGCCAGCAGCGTAAGCTTGGGACAGGGGAAAGGCAATGAGCAGTTCTTC. Translating gives CASSVSLGQGKGNEQFF.

This chain uses TRBV5-8 with TRBJ2-4; D possibly uses TRBD1 or TRBD2 (5 bases each). This CDR3 spans 18 amino acids. Deletions cut 2 bases from V and 3 bases from J, with 21 bases between. The germline gives CDR1 SGHTS, CDR2 YDEGEE. The CDR3 spells CASSFQGLDERGKNIQYF. DNA of the CDR3: TGTGCCAGCAGCTTTCAGGGCTTGGATGAGAGGGGCAAAAACATTCAGTACTTC.

The rearrangement links TRBV11-2 to TRBJ2-4, with D perhaps TRBD1 or TRBD2 (5 bases each). The CDR3 covers 16 residues. CDR1 is SGHAT, CDR2 FQNNGV, per germline. Trimming removed 5 bases at V and 0 bases at J, with 14 bases between. The CDR3 protein is CASSPRGTLAKNIQYF. The DNA for the CDR3 is TGTGCCAGCAGCCCCCGGGGCACGCTAGCCAAAAACATTCAGTACTTC.

The V and J genes are TRBV27 and TRBJ1-4, with TRBD1 matching over 10 bases. Germline loops: CDR1 MNHEY, CDR2 SMNVEV (reference sequence). The CDR3 loop spans 16 amino acids. V trimming: 2 bases; J trimming: 8 bases; junction bases outside the gene matches: 8. The CDR3 coding sequence is TGTGCCAGCAGTTTACTACCAGGACAGGGGGACGAAAAACTGTTTTTT. Translated, it gives CASSLLPGQGDEKLFF.

This chain links TRBV29-1 with TRBJ1-2, with 8 bases aligning to TRBD1. The CDR3 length is 12 residues. J gave up 6 bases and V 5 bases, and 5 bases lay outside the gene matches. From germline, CDR1 is SQVTM and CDR2 ANQGSEA. The CDR3, as DNA: TGCAGCGTTCGGGACAGGATGAATGGCTACACCTTC. Translation gives CSVRDRMNGYTF.

The rearrangement uses TRBV28 and TRBJ1-4; no clear D gene. Germline-derived CDR1 and CDR2 are MDHEN and SYDVKM. The CDR3 is 17 amino acids. With 7 bases removed from V and 0 bases from J, the gap between germline ends came to 18 bases. The CDR3 DNA reads as TGTGCCAGCACCCCCCCGGTCTACCGAGCAACTAATGAAAAACTGTTTTTT. Translation: CASTPPVYRATNEKLFF.

This chain uses TRBV4-2 with TRBJ1-2; D unresolved. The V end was cut by 0 bases, the J end by 8 bases, with 16 bases between. The CDR3 covers 15 residues. Germline V lookup: CDR1 LGHNA, CDR2 YNFKEQ. CDR3 coding DNA: TGTGCCAGCAGCCAAGATCGGGTGGCTCGTTACGGCTACACCTTC. Translated: CASSQDRVARYGYTF.

The J gene is TRBJ1-2, the V gene TRBV2; D is unresolved. CDR3 length: 15 residues. V gave up 2 bases and J gave up 5 bases, with 15 bases separating them. The germline V gene encodes CDR1 SNHLY and CDR2 FYNNEI. The chain's CDR3 is CASSERGRGQYGYTF. The CDR3 DNA reads TGTGCCAGCAGTGAACGTGGCAGAGGCCAGTATGGCTACACCTTC.

The chain couples TRBV4-1 to TRBJ2-7, with 10 positions matching TRBD2. Per the germline V gene, CDR1 is MGHRA and CDR2 is YSYEKL. The V and J ends lost 3 bases and 6 bases, in that order; junction bases with no gene match: 11. The CDR3 consists of 16 residues. The CDR3 protein is CASSQPSTSGNFEQYF. Written as DNA, the CDR3 is TGCGCCAGCAGCCAGCCTTCAACTAGCGGGAACTTCGAGCAGTACTTC.